One and the same sample provided the 2 T cell receptor beta chains below, sequenced in a study of shared clonotypes between healthy human individuals. Naive CD8 cells were CD45RO-negative, positively selected for CCR7, excluding terminally differentiated effector memory CD45RA+ cells. The table came from immunoSEQ multiplex PCR; TCRdb's copy has only in-frame clones and leaves some out. Among about 2.1 million clones, more than 85% were seen once, and the ten largest hold 1.5% to 2%. Sequencing input: naive CD8+ T cells from PBMCs. The receptors were sampled from a man between 18 and 29 years old in good health. Some clones in this sample may be carry-over from other donors' samples.

This clone was found once. The chain recombines TRBV2 with TRBJ1-1; 7 bases are shared with TRBD1. Germline V gene lookup returns CDR1 SNHLY and CDR2 FYNNEI. The CDR3 has 13 residues. Losses at the gene ends were 3 bases for V and 6 bases for J; bases not matched to a gene: 4. The CDR3: CASSEDRRAEAFF. CDR3 coding DNA: TGTGCCAGCAGTGAGGACAGGCGTGCTGAAGCTTTCTTT.

This chain joins TRBV6-5 and TRBJ2-7; TRBD2 aligns across 9 bases. The junction had 3 bases not matched to a gene; V was cut back by 0 bases and J by 6 bases. Per germline, CDR1 MNHEY and CDR2 SVGAGI. CDR3 length: 14 amino acids. CDR3 region: CASSYSGTSSEQYF. CDR3 sequence (DNA): TGTGCCAGCAGTTACTCCGGGACTAGCTCCGAGCAGTACTTC.